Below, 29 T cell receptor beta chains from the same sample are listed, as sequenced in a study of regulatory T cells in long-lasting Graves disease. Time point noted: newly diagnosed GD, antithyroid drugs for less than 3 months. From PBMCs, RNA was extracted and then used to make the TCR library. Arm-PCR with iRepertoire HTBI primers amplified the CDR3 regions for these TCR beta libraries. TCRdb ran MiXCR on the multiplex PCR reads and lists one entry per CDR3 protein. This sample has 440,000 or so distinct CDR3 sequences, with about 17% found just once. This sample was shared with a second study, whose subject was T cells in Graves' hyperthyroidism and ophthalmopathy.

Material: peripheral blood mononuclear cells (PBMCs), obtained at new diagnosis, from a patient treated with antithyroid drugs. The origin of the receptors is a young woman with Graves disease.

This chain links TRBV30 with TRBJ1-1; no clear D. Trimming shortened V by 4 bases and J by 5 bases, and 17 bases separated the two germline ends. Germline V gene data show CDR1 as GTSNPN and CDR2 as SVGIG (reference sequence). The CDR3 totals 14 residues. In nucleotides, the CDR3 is TGTGCCTGGACGGGGAGGGTGAGGAAAACTGAAGCTTTCTTT. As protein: CAWTGRVRKTEAFF.

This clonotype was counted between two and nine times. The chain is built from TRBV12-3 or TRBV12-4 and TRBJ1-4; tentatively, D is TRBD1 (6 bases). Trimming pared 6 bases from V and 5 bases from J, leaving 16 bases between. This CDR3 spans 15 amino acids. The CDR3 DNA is TGTGCCAGCAGGCCCCTCTGGGACAAAAATGAAAAACTGTTTTTT. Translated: CASRPLWDKNEKLFF.

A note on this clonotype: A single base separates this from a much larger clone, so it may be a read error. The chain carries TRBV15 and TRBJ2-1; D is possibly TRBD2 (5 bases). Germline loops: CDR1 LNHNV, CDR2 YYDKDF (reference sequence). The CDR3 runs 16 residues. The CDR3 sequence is CATSRDPSGFQETQHF. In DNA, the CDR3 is TGTGCCACCAGCAGAGACCCCTCGGGGTTCCAAGAGACCCAGCACTTC.

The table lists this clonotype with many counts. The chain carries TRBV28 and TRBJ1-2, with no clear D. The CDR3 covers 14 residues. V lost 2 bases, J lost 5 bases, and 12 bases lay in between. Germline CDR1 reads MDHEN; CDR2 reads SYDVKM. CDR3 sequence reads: CASSLGRSGYGYTF. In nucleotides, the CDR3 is TGTGCCAGCAGTTTAGGGCGTAGCGGGTATGGCTACACCTTC.

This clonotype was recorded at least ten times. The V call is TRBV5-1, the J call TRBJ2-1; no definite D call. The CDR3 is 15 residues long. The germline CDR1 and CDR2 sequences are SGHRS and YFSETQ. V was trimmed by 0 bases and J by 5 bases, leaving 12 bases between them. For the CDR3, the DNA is TGCGCCAGCAGCTTGGTATTGGGCCGTAACAATGAGCAGTTCTTC. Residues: CASSLVLGRNNEQFF.

The CDR3 region is CASSLEGGAGNTIYF. The CDR3 DNA reads TGCGCCAGCAGCTTGGAGGGGGGAGCTGGAAACACCATATATTTT. The chain uses TRBV5-1 and TRBJ1-3, with TRBD1 as a possible D gene (6 bases). Trimming stripped 0 bases from V and 2 bases from J, with 9 bases between. The CDR3 is 15 amino acids. Germline lookup yields CDR1 SGHRS and CDR2 YFSETQ.

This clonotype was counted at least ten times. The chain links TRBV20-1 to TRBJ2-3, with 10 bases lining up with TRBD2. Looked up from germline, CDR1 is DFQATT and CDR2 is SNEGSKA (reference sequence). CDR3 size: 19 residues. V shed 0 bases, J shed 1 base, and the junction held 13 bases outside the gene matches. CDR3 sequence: CSARDQGLAGAYGTDTQYF. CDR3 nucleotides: TGCAGTGCTAGAGATCAGGGGCTAGCGGGAGCCTACGGCACAGATACGCAGTATTTT.

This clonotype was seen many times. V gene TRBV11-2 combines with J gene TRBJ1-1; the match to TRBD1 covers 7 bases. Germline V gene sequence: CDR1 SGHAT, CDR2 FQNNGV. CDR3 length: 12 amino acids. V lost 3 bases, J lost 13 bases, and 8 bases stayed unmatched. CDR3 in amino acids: CASSFNLGGDFF. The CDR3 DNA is TGTGCCAGCAGCTTCAACTTAGGGGGCGATTTCTTT.

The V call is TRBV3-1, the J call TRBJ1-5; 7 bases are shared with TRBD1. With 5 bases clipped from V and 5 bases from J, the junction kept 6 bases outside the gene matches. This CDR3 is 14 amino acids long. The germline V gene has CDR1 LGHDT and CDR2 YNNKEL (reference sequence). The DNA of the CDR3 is TGTGCCAGCAGCATCGAGACAGGGCATCAGCCCCAGCATTTT. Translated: CASSIETGHQPQHF. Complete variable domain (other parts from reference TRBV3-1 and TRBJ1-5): DTAVSQTPKYLVTQMGNDKSIKCEQNLGHDTMYWYKQDSKKFLKIMFSYNNKELIINETVPNRFSPKSPDKAHLNLHINSLELGDSAVYFCASSIETGHQPQHFGDGTRLSIL.

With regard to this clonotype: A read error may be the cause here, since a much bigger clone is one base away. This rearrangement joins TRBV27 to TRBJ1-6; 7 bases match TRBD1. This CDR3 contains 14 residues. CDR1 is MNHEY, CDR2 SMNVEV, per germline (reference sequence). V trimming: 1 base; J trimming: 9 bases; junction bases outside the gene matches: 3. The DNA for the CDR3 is TGTGCCAGCAGTTTATTCCAGGGGGGTTCACCCCTCCACTTT. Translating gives CASSLFQGGSPLHF.

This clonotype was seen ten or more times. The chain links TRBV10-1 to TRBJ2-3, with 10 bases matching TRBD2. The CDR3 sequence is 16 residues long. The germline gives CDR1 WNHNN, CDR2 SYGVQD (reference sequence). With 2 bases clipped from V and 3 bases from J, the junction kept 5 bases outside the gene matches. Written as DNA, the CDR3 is TGCGCCAGCAGTGAGATTCTAGCGGGAGAAACAGATACGCAGTATTTT. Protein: CASSEILAGETDTQYF.

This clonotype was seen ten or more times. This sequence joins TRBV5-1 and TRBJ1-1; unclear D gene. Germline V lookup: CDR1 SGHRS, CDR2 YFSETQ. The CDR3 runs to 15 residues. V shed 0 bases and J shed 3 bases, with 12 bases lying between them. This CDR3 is CASSLAAVGDTEAFF. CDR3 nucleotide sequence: TGCGCCAGCAGCTTGGCTGCGGTAGGTGACACTGAAGCTTTCTTT.

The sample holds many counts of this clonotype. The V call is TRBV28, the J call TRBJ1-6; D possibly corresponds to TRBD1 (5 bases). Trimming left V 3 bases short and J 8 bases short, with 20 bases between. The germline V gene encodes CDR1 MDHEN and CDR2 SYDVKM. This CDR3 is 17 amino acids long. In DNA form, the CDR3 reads TGTGCCAGCAGTTTTCACTGGTCCGTACAGGAAGATTCACCCCTCCACTTT. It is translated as CASSFHWSVQEDSPLHF.

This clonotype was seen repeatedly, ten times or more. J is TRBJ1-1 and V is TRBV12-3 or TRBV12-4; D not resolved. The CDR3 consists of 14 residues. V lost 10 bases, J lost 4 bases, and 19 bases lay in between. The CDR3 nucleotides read TGTGCCATCTCCCACGGGTTTCTGGGCACTGAAGCTTTCTTT. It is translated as CAISHGFLGTEAFF.

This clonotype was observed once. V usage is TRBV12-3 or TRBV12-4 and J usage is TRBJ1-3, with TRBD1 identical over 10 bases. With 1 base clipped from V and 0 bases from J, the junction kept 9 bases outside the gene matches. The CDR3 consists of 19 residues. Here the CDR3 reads CASSLVSGTGASSGNTIYF. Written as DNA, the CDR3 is TGTGCCAGCAGTTTAGTTTCGGGGACAGGGGCCAGCTCTGGAAACACCATATATTTT.

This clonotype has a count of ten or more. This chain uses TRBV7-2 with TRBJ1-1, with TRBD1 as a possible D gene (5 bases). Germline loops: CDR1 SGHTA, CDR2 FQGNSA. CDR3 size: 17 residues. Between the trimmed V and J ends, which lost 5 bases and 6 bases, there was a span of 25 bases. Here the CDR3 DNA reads TGTGCCAGCAGCCTCCCCCGATTACGGGGACTGTCGGCTGAAGCTTTCTTT. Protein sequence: CASSLPRLRGLSAEAFF. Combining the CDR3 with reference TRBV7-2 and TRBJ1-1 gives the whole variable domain GAGVSQSPSNKVTEKGKDVELRCDPISGHTALYWYRQSLGQGLEFLIYFQGNSAPDKSGLPSDRFSAERTGGSVSTLTIQRTQQEDSAVYLCASSLPRLRGLSAEAFFGQGTRLTVV.

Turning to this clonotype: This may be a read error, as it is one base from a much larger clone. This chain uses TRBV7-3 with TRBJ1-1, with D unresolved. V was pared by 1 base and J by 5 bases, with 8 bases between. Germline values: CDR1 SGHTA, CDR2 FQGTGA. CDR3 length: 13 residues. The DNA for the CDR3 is TGTGCCAGCAGCTTAAACAGCCTTACTGAAGCTTTCTTT. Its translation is CASSLNSLTEAFF.

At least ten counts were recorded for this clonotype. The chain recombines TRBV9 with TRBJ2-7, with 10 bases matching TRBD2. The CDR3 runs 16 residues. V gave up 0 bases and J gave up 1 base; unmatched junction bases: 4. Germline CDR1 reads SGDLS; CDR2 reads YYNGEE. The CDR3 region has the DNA TGTGCCAGCAGCGTAGCTAGCGGGAGTGGATCCTACGAGCAGTACTTC. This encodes CASSVASGSGSYEQYF.

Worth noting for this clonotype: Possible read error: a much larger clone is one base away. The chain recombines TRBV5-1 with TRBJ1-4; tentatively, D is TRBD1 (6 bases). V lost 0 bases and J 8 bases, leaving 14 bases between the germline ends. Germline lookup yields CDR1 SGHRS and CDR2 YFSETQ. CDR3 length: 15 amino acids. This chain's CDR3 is CASSLDAVGGEKLFF. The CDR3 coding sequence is TGCGCCAGCAGCTTGGACGCGGTGGGGGGCGAAAAACTGTTTTTT.

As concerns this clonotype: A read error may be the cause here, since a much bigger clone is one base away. The CDR3 protein is CSALPPGQGVYSYTF. The CDR3 DNA sequence: TGCAGTGCTCTACCTCCGGGACAGGGGGTATATAGCTACACCTTC. J is TRBJ1-2 and V is TRBV20-1; 11 nucleotides line up with TRBD1. The V and J ends lost 5 bases and 9 bases, in that order; junction bases with no gene match: 14. This CDR3 has 15 residues. CDR1 and CDR2 from the germline V gene are DFQATT and SNEGSKA (reference sequence).

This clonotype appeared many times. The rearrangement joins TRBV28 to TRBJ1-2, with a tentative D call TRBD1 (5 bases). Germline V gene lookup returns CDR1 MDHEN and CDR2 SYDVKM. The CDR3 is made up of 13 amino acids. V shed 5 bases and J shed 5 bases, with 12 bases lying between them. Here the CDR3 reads CASSISGLYGYTF. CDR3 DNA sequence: TGTGCCAGCAGTATCTCAGGGCTTTATGGCTACACCTTC.

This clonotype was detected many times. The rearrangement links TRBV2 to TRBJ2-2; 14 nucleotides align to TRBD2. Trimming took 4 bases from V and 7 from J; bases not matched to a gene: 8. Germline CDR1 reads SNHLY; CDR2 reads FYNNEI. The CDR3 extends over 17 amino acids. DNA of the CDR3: TGTGCCAGCAGTGGTCCACCGGGACTAGCGGGAGTCGGGGAGCTGTTTTTT. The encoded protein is CASSGPPGLAGVGELFF.

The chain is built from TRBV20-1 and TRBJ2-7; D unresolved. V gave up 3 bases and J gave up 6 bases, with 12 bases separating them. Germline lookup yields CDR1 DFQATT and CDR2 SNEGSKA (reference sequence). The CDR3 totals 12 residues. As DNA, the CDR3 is TGCAGTGCTAGCGGTCTAATGGGCGAGCAGTACTTC. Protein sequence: CSASGLMGEQYF.

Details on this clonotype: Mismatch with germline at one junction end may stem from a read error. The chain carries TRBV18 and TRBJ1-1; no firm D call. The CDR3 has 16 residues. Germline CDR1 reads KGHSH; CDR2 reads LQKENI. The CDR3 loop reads CASSLTDGRSNTEAYF. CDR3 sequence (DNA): TGTGCCAGCTCACTCACGGACGGACGTTCGAACACTGAAGCTTACTTT.

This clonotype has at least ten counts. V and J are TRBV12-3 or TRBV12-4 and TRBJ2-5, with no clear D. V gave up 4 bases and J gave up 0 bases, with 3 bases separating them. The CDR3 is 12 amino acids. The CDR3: CASSWDQETQYF. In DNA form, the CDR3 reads TGTGCCAGCAGTTGGGACCAAGAGACCCAGTACTTC.

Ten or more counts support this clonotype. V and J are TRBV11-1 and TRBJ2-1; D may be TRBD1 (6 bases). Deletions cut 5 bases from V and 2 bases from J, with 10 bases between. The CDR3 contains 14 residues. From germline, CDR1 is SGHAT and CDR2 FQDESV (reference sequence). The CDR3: CASSPGDAYNEQFF. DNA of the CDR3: TGTGCCAGCAGCCCAGGGGATGCCTACAATGAGCAGTTCTTC.

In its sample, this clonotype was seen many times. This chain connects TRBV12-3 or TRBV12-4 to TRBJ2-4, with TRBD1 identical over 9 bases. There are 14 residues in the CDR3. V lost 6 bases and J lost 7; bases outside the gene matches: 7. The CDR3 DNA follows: TGTGCCAGCAGCCTGACAGGGGGGAGGAACATTCAGTACTTC. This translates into CASSLTGGRNIQYF.

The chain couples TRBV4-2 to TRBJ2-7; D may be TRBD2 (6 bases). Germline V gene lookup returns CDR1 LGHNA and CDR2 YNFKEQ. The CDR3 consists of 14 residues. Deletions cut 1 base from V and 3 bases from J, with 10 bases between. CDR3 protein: CASSQGLANYEQYF. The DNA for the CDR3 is TGTGCCAGCAGCCAAGGGCTAGCGAACTACGAGCAGTACTTC.

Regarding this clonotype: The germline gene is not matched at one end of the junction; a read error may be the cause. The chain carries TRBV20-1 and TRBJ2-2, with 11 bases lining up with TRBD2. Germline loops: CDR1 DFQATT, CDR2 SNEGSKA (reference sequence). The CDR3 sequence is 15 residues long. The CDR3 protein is CSASDIAGGGGEPFF. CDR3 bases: TGCAGTGCTAGTGACATAGCGGGAGGGGGCGGGGAGCCGTTTTTT.